The 14 T cell receptor beta chains in this list originate from one sample, sequenced in a study of response to subunit inactivated influenza vaccine. A single record per CDR3 protein comes from TCRdb applying MiXCR to the RT-PCR reads. This sample has just under 550,000 distinct CDR3 sequences, with around 21% found just once. This sample was shared with a second study, whose subject was T cells expressing NK-cell markers. In that study: As the method of synthesis, 5'RACE template switching with UMIs yielded TCR beta cDNA.

The starting material was CD4+ T cells sorted from PBMCs, obtained 11 to 12 days after vaccination. The source is a man over 45 who received an inactivated influenza vaccine.

In this sample, this clonotype turned up many times. The chain has TRBV12-3 or TRBV12-4 and TRBJ1-5; the match to TRBD1 covers 9 bases. The CDR3 is 16 amino acids. V trimming: 6 bases; J trimming: 7 bases; junction bases outside the gene matches: 13. The CDR3 loop reads CASSTEYLTGGQPQHF. The CDR3 DNA reads as TGTGCCAGCAGCACCGAATATCTGACAGGGGGACAGCCCCAGCATTTT.

In this sample, this clonotype turned up a few times. The chain has TRBV5-1 and TRBJ1-1, with D hard to call. CDR3 length equals 13 residues. V dropped 0 bases and J dropped 7 bases, with 10 bases sitting between them. Germline V gene lookup returns CDR1 SGHRS and CDR2 YFSETQ. This chain's CDR3 is CASSLGAGNEAFF. For the CDR3, the DNA is TGCGCCAGCAGCTTGGGGGCAGGAAATGAAGCTTTCTTT.

Only a few counts were recorded for this clonotype. The V and J genes are TRBV7-7 and TRBJ2-5; D not resolved. The ends were cut back, 3 bases at V and 4 bases at J, with 12 bases in the middle. Germline V gene data show CDR1 as SSHAT and CDR2 as FNYEAQ (reference sequence). The CDR3 has 14 residues. The CDR3 DNA follows: TGTGCCAGCAGCTTTTCGACCAGCAGAGAGACCCAGTACTTC. This translates into CASSFSTSRETQYF.

This clonotype was seen a few times. The V call is TRBV4-1, the J call TRBJ2-7; D may match TRBD1 or TRBD2 (6 bases each). This CDR3 is 13 amino acids long. The germline V gene encodes CDR1 MGHRA and CDR2 YSYEKL. V lost 3 bases, J lost 3 bases, and 9 bases lay in between. CDR3 protein: CASSHEGGYEQYF. CDR3 sequence (DNA): TGCGCCAGCAGCCATGAGGGGGGCTACGAGCAGTACTTC.

The chain couples TRBV10-3 to TRBJ1-1; D is perhaps TRBD1 (6 bases). Germline values: CDR1 ENHRY, CDR2 SYGVKD. The CDR3 contains 15 residues. V gave up 2 bases and J gave up 4 bases, with 14 bases separating them. CDR3 DNA sequence: TGTGCCATCAGTGAGACAGGGTCGGGAGGCACTGAAGCTTTCTTT. Translating it yields CAISETGSGGTEAFF.

This clonotype was counted between two and nine times. The CDR3: CASSFGGTSGTYEQYF. The CDR3 DNA reads as TGTGCCAGCAGCTTCGGGGGGACTAGCGGGACCTACGAGCAGTACTTC. This chain links TRBV7-2 with TRBJ2-7, with 13 bases identical to TRBD2. Trimming took 3 bases from V and 2 from J; bases not matched to a gene: 4. CDR1 is SGHTA, CDR2 FQGNSA, per germline. This CDR3 region has 16 residues.

There are a few counts of this clonotype. The chain joins TRBV27 to TRBJ2-5; 8 bases line up with TRBD2. CDR3 size: 18 residues. Germline CDR1 and CDR2: MNHEY and SMNVEV (reference sequence). Losses at the gene ends were 3 bases for V and 5 bases for J; bases not matched to a gene: 17. The CDR3 spells CASSFLASSGAKNETQYF. CDR3 nucleotide sequence: TGTGCCAGCAGTTTCCTCGCGAGTAGCGGGGCTAAAAATGAGACCCAGTACTTC.

The chain is built from TRBV18 and TRBJ1-2; D is unresolved. The CDR3 extends over 16 amino acids. Germline V gene sequence: CDR1 KGHSH, CDR2 LQKENI. V lost 3 bases and J 0 bases, leaving 14 bases between the germline ends. The CDR3 region is CASSPETIATNYGYTF. The DNA of the CDR3 is TGTGCCAGCTCACCGGAGACAATCGCGACTAACTATGGCTACACCTTC.

The chain links TRBV12-3 or TRBV12-4 to TRBJ2-3; a weak D match, TRBD2 (6 bases). V was pared by 5 bases and J by 0 bases, with 27 bases between. CDR3 length: 20 amino acids. The CDR3 DNA reads as TGTGCCAGCAGTGTCATTCTTTGGGCCACCAAGGCGGGGAGCACAGATACGCAGTATTTT. The encoded protein is CASSVILWATKAGSTDTQYF.

This chain joins TRBV3-1 and TRBJ1-2, with TRBD1 identical over 8 bases. Germline V CDR1 and CDR2: LGHDT, YNNKEL (reference sequence). The CDR3 runs to 14 residues. V lost 7 bases and J lost 5; bases outside the gene matches: 9. Here the CDR3 DNA reads TGTGCCAGCAAAGGGGGGACAGGCGAATATGGCTACACCTTC. This codes for CASKGGTGEYGYTF.

This clonotype was picked up a small number of times. The chain carries TRBV6-2 or TRBV6-3 and TRBJ2-7; 8 bases match TRBD2. Per germline, CDR1 MNHEY and CDR2 SVGEGT. The CDR3 contains 13 residues. Trimming at V came to 7 bases and at J to 3 bases, leaving 5 bases not matched to a gene. The CDR3 loop reads CASTSGGNYEQYF. The CDR3, as DNA: TGTGCCAGCACCAGCGGGGGAAACTACGAGCAGTACTTC.

This rearrangement joins TRBV10-3 to TRBJ1-2; D is possibly TRBD1 (5 bases). CDR3 length equals 13 residues. The V end lost 3 bases, the J end lost 6 bases, and 11 bases lay between the germline ends. The germline V gene has CDR1 ENHRY and CDR2 SYGVKD. In DNA form, the CDR3 reads TGTGCCATCAGTGATCTAGTCAGGGATGGCTACACCTTC. It is translated as CAISDLVRDGYTF.

The rearrangement joins TRBV9 to TRBJ1-5; tentatively, D is TRBD1 (5 bases). Trimming left V 3 bases short and J 9 bases short, with 19 bases between. CDR1 and CDR2 from the germline V gene are SGDLS and YYNGEE. The CDR3 length is 15 residues. The CDR3 here is CASSADQGLTGPQHF. The CDR3 DNA is TGTGCCAGCAGCGCCGACCAGGGACTAACTGGGCCCCAGCATTTT.

The CDR3 loop is CAISGDQETQYF. In nucleotides, the CDR3 is TGTGCCATCAGTGGGGACCAAGAGACCCAGTACTTC. V gene TRBV10-3 combines with J gene TRBJ2-5; D unclear. From germline, CDR1 is ENHRY and CDR2 SYGVKD. V lost 4 bases and J 0 bases, leaving 3 bases between the germline ends. The CDR3 spans 12 residues.